The TCR beta chain under discussion was sequenced for a study of cytomegalovirus exposure and HLA in healthy donors. Overall study context: The same platform was used for the roughly 120 validation repertoires and the 500 to 700 first-cohort repertoires, a later analysis reported.

The donors were part of the 120-subject validation cohort, which stood apart from the approximately 700-subject first cohort. Profiling relied on immunoSEQ multiplex PCR, and the TCRdb table lists in-frame clones only, not all of them. The sample holds a few hundred thousand clones, about nine tenths seen once. About this clone: Its specificity is unknown.

Study results and limitations: Some TCR beta chains (around 180 of them) were listed as cytomegalovirus-associated.

This TCR derives from a woman in her twenties or thirties in good health and CMV-seronegative. The material sequenced was PBMCs.

CDR3 DNA: TGTGCCAGCAGTCTCGGATATCAGGGAAACAATCAGCCCCAGCATTTT. Translated: CASSLGYQGNNQPQHF. The chain links TRBV28 to TRBJ1-5, with D maybe TRBD1 (5 bases). The CDR3 covers 16 residues. The V end was cut by 5 bases, the J end by 3 bases, with 17 bases between. In germline, CDR1 is MDHEN, CDR2 SYDVKM.